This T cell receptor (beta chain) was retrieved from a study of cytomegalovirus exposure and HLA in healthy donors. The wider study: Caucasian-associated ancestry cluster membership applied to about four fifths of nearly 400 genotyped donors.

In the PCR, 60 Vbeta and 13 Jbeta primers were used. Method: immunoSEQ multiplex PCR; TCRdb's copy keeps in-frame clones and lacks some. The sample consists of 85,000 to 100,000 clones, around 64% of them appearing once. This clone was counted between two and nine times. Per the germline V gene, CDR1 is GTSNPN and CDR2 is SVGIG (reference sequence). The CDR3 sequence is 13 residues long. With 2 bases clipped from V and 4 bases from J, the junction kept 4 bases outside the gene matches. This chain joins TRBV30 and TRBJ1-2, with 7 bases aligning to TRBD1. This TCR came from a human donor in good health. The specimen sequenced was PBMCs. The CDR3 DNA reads TGTGCCTGGAGTCAGGGGGGATTCTATGGCTACACCTTC. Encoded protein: CAWSQGGFYGYTF.